The clone carrying this TCR beta chain was observed a few times. Its antigen remains unknown. The data belong to a study of CD8 T cells in ankylosing spondylitis. Study observations and caveats: In synovial fluid and blood from reactive arthritis, some motif variants were previously reported. The clones that were linked to disease were reported to be significantly enriched in matched synovial fluid samples from ankylosing spondylitis patients.

MiXCR, run by TCRdb on the 5' RACE reads, gives a single entry per CDR3 protein. The sample holds a few hundred thousand distinct CDR3 sequences, approximately 10% seen once. Looked up from germline, CDR1 is DFQATT and CDR2 is SNEGSKA (reference sequence). Trimming took 0 bases from V and 2 from J, leaving 1 base between them. The CDR3 length is 12 residues. This TCR derives from a female donor with ankylosing spondylitis or in good health (not recorded which). The gene calls are TRBV20-1 and TRBJ2-2, with no clear D. Sequencing was done on a sample of blood, either unsorted or a sorted T cell fraction (not recorded which). DNA of the CDR3: TGCAGTGCTAGAGATAACACCGGGGAGCTGTTTTTT. It translates to CSARDNTGELFF.